The T cell receptor (beta chain) described here comes from a study of T cells after yellow fever vaccination. The TCR cDNA carried a universal primer site and UMIs from 5'RACE template switching. TCRdb fed the 5' RACE reads into MiXCR, producing one record per CDR3 protein. This table holds hundreds of thousands of distinct CDR3 sequences, roughly 6.1% found once. Points from the study as a whole: Clones from primary vaccination mostly reappeared after the booster (96% CD4, around 90% CD8). The CD4 and CD8 compartments had a small share of their clonotypes in common. Compared with primary, the secondary response was weaker and peaked at day 5, not 15.

This CDR3 is built from 13 residues. V shed 3 bases and J shed 5 bases, with 13 bases lying between them. In germline, CDR1 is SQVTM, CDR2 ANQGSEA. Details on this clonotype: Its matching antigen is unknown.

The sequence was collected from a man younger than 40 who received the YFV17D yellow fever vaccine. The V call is TRBV29-1, the J call TRBJ2-5; D is unclear. Sequenced material: PBMCs, taken 5 days after the yellow fever booster vaccination. The DNA of the CDR3 is TGCAGCGTTGAGACAAGACTTGGGGAGACCCAGTACTTC. It encodes CSVETRLGETQYF.